This T cell receptor (beta chain) originates from a study of blood T cell repertoires in COVID-19. Study-level background: The study drew acute and convalescent COVID-19 samples from the United States, Italy and Spain. In each case, the material was cDNA or gDNA derived from T cells, B-cell-depleted T cells, or PBMCs.

Original data processing: Estimation of nucleated cell counts was performed using reference gene primer amplification. Sequencing was performed with immunoSEQ multiplex PCR; in TCRdb, only in-frame clones are kept and a portion is missing. V and J calls and clone size are those listed in that table; D and trimming were worked out from the DNA. The data hold about 210,000 clones, with 89% observed a single time. The CDR3 runs to 16 residues. V trimming: 3 bases; J trimming: 1 base; junction bases outside the gene matches: 5. CDR1 and CDR2 (germline): KGHSH, LQKENI. This clone was picked up a small number of times.

The rearrangement links TRBV18 to TRBJ1-1; 10 nucleotides line up with TRBD1. Sequencing was performed on peripheral blood. This TCR was recovered from a woman in her thirties or forties with acute or convalescent COVID-19. The CDR3 reads CASSPGTGAGNTEAFF. CDR3 bases: TGTGCCAGCTCACCCGGGACAGGGGCAGGGAACACTGAAGCTTTCTTT.